These 23 T cell receptor beta chains originate from one sample sequenced in a study of blood T cell repertoires in COVID-19. Produced via immunoSEQ multiplex PCR; TCRdb's table is partial and in-frame only. The sample lists tens of thousands of clones; about 90% were seen once. The sequencing input was peripheral blood. The receptors originated from a human donor with active COVID-19. The donor label of this sample is uncertain.

The chain uses TRBV5-4 and TRBJ1-1; 7 nucleotides line up with TRBD1. V shed 4 bases, J shed 0 bases, and the junction held 9 bases outside the gene matches. CDR1 and CDR2 (germline): SGHNT, YYREEE (reference sequence). The CDR3 length is 16 residues. The CDR3 DNA follows: TGTGCCAGCAGCCCCGGACAGGAAACCATGAACACTGAAGCTTTCTTT. It codes for CASSPGQETMNTEAFF.

The chain couples TRBV4-2 to TRBJ2-1; 8 nucleotides align to TRBD1. Germline CDR1 and CDR2: LGHNA and YNFKEQ. V dropped 1 base and J dropped 2; count of bases not matched to a gene: 1. This CDR3 is 15 amino acids long. This CDR3 is CASSQVQGAYNEQFF. The CDR3 DNA reads as TGTGCCAGCAGCCAAGTACAGGGGGCCTACAATGAGCAGTTCTTC.

The chain combines TRBV23-1 with TRBJ1-1, with TRBD1 matching over 8 bases. TRBV23-1 is placed among ORFs of uncertain function. CDR3 length: 15 amino acids. V lost 0 bases to trimming and J lost 0 bases; unmatched junction nucleotides: 0. The CDR3 region is CASSQSGQVNTEAFF. In DNA form, the CDR3 reads TGCGCCAGCAGTCAATCGGGACAGGTGAACACTGAAGCTTTCTTT.

The CDR3 reads CASSFAGTTYGYTF. Written as DNA, the CDR3 is TGTGCCAGCAGCTTTGCCGGGACAACATATGGCTACACCTTC. The rearrangement joins TRBV11-1 to TRBJ1-2, with D tentatively TRBD1 (6 bases). V dropped 3 bases and J dropped 5 bases, with 13 bases sitting between them. CDR3 length equals 14 residues. The germline V gene has CDR1 SGHAT and CDR2 FQDESV (reference sequence).

The chain links TRBV9 to TRBJ2-1, with 12 nucleotides matching TRBD2. The CDR3 covers 19 residues. Germline V gives CDR1 SGDLS, CDR2 YYNGEE. V was pared by 7 bases and J by 10 bases, with 24 bases of the junction left unmatched. CDR3 nucleotides: TGTGCCAGCTACTCCATGGCTAGCGGGAGGGCCCGGGTACCGCGGGAGCAGTTCTTC. It is translated as CASYSMASGRARVPREQFF.

CDR3 protein: CASSTDRGRWNTGELFF. The DNA for the CDR3 is TGTGCCAGCAGCACGGACAGGGGGCGGTGGAACACCGGGGAGCTGTTTTTT. The chain employs TRBV28 and TRBJ2-2; 11 bases line up with TRBD1. V lost 6 bases and J lost 1; bases outside the gene matches: 7. The CDR3 has 17 amino acids. Germline lookup yields CDR1 MDHEN and CDR2 SYDVKM.

The chain joins TRBV3-1 (or the pseudogene TRBV3-2) to TRBJ2-2; D is unresolved. The CDR3 is 12 residues long. Trimming stripped 4 bases from V and 7 bases from J, with 7 bases between. Germline loops: CDR1 LGHDT, CDR2 YNNKEL (reference sequence). The CDR3 DNA sequence: TGTGCCAGCAGCCCAGAGAGCGGGGAGCTGTTTTTT. It yields the protein CASSPESGELFF.

This chain joins TRBV7-3 and TRBJ2-1; the match to TRBD2 covers 9 bases. Germline V lookup: CDR1 SGHTA, CDR2 FQGTGA. V was clipped by 6 bases and J by 7 bases; unmatched bases: 10. This CDR3 has 15 residues. The CDR3 loop reads CASRSGTSRSNEQFF. DNA for the CDR3: TGTGCCAGCAGGTCCGGGACTAGCAGGTCGAATGAGCAGTTCTTC.

This chain connects TRBV5-1 to TRBJ2-7; D may be TRBD1 (5 bases). Germline V lookup: CDR1 SGHRS, CDR2 YFSETQ. Trimming took off 0 bases at V and 1 base at J, with 11 bases between the two ends. The CDR3 spans 15 residues. CDR3 DNA: TGCGCCAGCAGCTTGGTCGCGACAGCATCCTACGAGCAGTACTTC. Translation gives CASSLVATASYEQYF. The entire variable domain, with the rest obtained from reference TRBV5-1 and TRBJ2-7, is as follows: KAGVTQTPRYLIKTRGQQVTLSCSPISGHRSVSWYQQTPGQGLQFLFEYFSETQRNKGNFPGRFSGRQFSNSRSEMNVSTLELGDSALYLCASSLVATASYEQYFGPGTRLTVT.

The V gene is TRBV29-1, the J gene TRBJ2-1; 8 bases line up with TRBD2. The CDR3 runs to 13 residues. V shed 3 bases and J 5 bases; nucleotides not matched to a gene: 3. Germline-derived CDR1 and CDR2 are SQVTM and ANQGSEA. DNA for the CDR3: TGCAGCGTTGAGGCTAGCGGGCACAATGAGCAGTTCTTC. Its translation is CSVEASGHNEQFF.

The genes are TRBV7-3 and TRBJ2-3, with 8 nucleotides matching TRBD2. Trimming at V came to 1 base and at J to 1 base, leaving 4 bases not matched to a gene. In germline, CDR1 is SGHTA, CDR2 FQGTGA. The CDR3 extends over 16 amino acids. This chain's CDR3 is CASSLKAGDRTDTQYF. The CDR3 DNA sequence: TGTGCCAGCAGCTTAAAAGCGGGGGACCGCACAGATACGCAGTATTTT. The full variable domain, its missing parts supplied by reference TRBV7-3 and TRBJ2-3, is GAGVSQTPSNKVTEKGKYVELRCDPISGHTALYWYRQSLGQGPEFLIYFQGTGAADDSGLPNDRFFAVRPEGSVSTLKIQRTERGDSAVYLCASSLKAGDRTDTQYFGPGTRLTVL.

This chain joins TRBV7-9 and TRBJ2-1; D is uncertain. CDR3 length: 13 amino acids. Between the trimmed V and J ends, which lost 5 bases and 7 bases, there was a span of 12 bases. Looked up from germline, CDR1 is SEHNR and CDR2 is FQNEAQ (reference sequence). The CDR3 is CASSTENRNEQFF. The DNA for the CDR3 is TGTGCCAGCAGCACGGAGAATCGAAATGAGCAGTTCTTC.

The CDR3 here is CASSVGDFTGNTIYF. DNA for the CDR3: TGTGCCAGCAGCGTAGGGGACTTTACTGGAAACACCATATATTTT. The chain joins TRBV9 to TRBJ1-3, with TRBD1 as a possible D gene (5 bases). The V end lost 0 bases, the J end lost 2 bases, and 9 bases lay between the germline ends. The CDR3 runs 15 residues. Looked up from germline, CDR1 is SGDLS and CDR2 is YYNGEE.

This clone was seen only a few times. The chain has TRBV5-4 and TRBJ2-2; TRBD2 is a possible D gene (6 bases). V lost 4 bases and J 7 bases, leaving 14 bases between the germline ends. This CDR3 has 14 amino acids. CDR1 and CDR2 from the germline V gene are SGHNT and YYREEE (reference sequence). The CDR3 DNA sequence: TGTGCCAGCAGCGCAACGACAGCGGGCGGGGAGCTGTTTTTT. Translating it yields CASSATTAGGELFF.

V and J are TRBV10-3 and TRBJ1-1; a weak D match, TRBD1 (5 bases). CDR3 length: 16 residues. V dropped 0 bases and J dropped 2 bases, with 13 bases sitting between them. CDR1 ENHRY and CDR2 SYGVKD come from the germline V gene. CDR3 region: CAISESGGGVNTEAFF. CDR3 nucleotide sequence: TGTGCCATCAGTGAGTCCGGGGGAGGGGTTAACACTGAAGCTTTCTTT.

The chain links TRBV28 to TRBJ2-3, with a weak D call TRBD2 (6 bases). Germline V gene data show CDR1 as MDHEN and CDR2 as SYDVKM. The CDR3 has 13 amino acids. The V end was cut by 6 bases, the J end by 6 bases, with 13 bases between. The CDR3 spells CASRGRGPDTQYF. The CDR3 coding sequence is TGTGCCAGCAGGGGGCGGGGACCTGATACGCAGTATTTT.

This clone occurred once. This chain joins TRBV29-1 and TRBJ1-2; D ambiguous. The germline V gene encodes CDR1 SQVTM and CDR2 ANQGSEA. Trimming took 1 base from V and 0 from J, leaving 9 bases between them. This CDR3 has 14 amino acids. This CDR3 is CSVEVSQSNYGYTF. Written as DNA, the CDR3 is TGCAGCGTTGAAGTTAGCCAATCTAACTATGGCTACACCTTC.

The chain uses TRBV3-1 (or the pseudogene TRBV3-2) and TRBJ2-7, with TRBD2 identical over 9 bases. The CDR3 has 19 amino acids. Per germline, CDR1 LGHDT and CDR2 YNNKEL (reference sequence). J was trimmed by 4 bases and V by 1 base; bases with no gene match: 17. The CDR3 sequence: CASSQVRGRGGNRPYEQYF. In nucleotides, the CDR3 is TGTGCCAGCAGCCAAGTGCGCGGGAGGGGGGGAAATCGGCCTTACGAGCAGTACTTC.

The chain joins TRBV5-4 to TRBJ2-6; 13 bases agree with TRBD2. Unmatched junction bases numbered 7, after V lost 3 bases and J lost 4 bases. The CDR3 length is 18 residues. The germline gives CDR1 SGHNT, CDR2 YYREEE (reference sequence). The CDR3 DNA follows: TGTGCCAGCAGCTCAGGACTAGCGGGAGCAGGGGGGGCCAACGTCCTGACTTTC. Amino acids: CASSSGLAGAGGANVLTF.

The chain joins TRBV29-1 to TRBJ2-2; 8 nucleotides match TRBD2. The V gene end was trimmed by 3 bases and the J gene end by 2 bases; junction bases not matched to a gene: 5. This CDR3 comprises 15 residues. Looked up from germline, CDR1 is SQVTM and CDR2 is ANQGSEA. The CDR3 bases are TGCAGCGTTGAGATCGGGGGGGCTAACACCGGGGAGCTGTTTTTT. As protein: CSVEIGGANTGELFF.

The genes are TRBV2 and TRBJ2-2; TRBD2 matches 7 bases. Germline V CDR1 and CDR2: SNHLY, FYNNEI. The CDR3 consists of 15 residues. Losses at the gene ends were 0 bases for V and 6 bases for J; bases not matched to a gene: 4. This CDR3 reads CASSEATGRAGELFF. CDR3 nucleotides: TGTGCCAGCAGTGAAGCTACTGGGAGGGCCGGGGAGCTGTTTTTT.

This sequence joins TRBV5-4 and TRBJ2-5; D may be TRBD1 (6 bases). The CDR3 length is 15 residues. The V gene's germline CDR1 is SGHNT and CDR2 YYREEE (reference sequence). Trimming shortened V by 5 bases and J by 1 base, and 15 bases separated the two germline ends. CDR3 protein: CASRETDRSQETQYF. In nucleotides, the CDR3 is TGTGCCAGCAGAGAGACTGACAGGAGCCAAGAGACCCAGTACTTC.

In DNA form, the CDR3 reads TGCGCCAGCAGCTTGGCCCAACGCTCGGGAGGAAACACCATATATTTT. Translating it yields CASSLAQRSGGNTIYF. The chain joins TRBV5-1 to TRBJ1-3; D is ambiguous. V was clipped by 0 bases and J by 4 bases, with 14 bases between them. The CDR3 is made up of 16 amino acids. Germline V gene sequence: CDR1 SGHRS, CDR2 YFSETQ.